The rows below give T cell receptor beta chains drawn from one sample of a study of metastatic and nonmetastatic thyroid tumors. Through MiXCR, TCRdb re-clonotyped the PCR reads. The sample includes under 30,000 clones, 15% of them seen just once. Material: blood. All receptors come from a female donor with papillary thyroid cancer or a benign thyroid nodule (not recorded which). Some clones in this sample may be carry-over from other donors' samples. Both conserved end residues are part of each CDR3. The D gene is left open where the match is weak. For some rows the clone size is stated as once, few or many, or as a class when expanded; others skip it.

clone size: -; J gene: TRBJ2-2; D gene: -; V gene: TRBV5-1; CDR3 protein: CANSLRRNTNTGYLFF; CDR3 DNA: TGCGCCAACAGCTTGCGGCGGAATACGAACACCGGGTATCTGTTTTTT
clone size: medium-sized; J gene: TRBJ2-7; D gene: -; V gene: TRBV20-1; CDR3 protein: CSARDPTGLRGQYF; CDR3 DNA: TGCAGTGCTAGAGATCCGACAGGATTACGGGGGCAGTACTTC
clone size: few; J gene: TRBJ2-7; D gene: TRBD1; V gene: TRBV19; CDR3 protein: CAIGRGRSDEQYF; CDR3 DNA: TGTGCCATCGGCAGGGGGCGAAGCGACGAGCAGTACTTC
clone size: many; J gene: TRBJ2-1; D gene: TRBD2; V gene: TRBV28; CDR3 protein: CASSSGLAGGPRRFF; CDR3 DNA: TGTGCCAGCAGTTCGGGACTAGCGGGAGGGCCACGCCGCTTCTTC
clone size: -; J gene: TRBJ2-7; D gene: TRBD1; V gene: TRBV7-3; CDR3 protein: CVRIRDRDYEQYF; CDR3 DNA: TGTGTCAGGATCCGGGACAGGGACTACGAGCAGTACTTC
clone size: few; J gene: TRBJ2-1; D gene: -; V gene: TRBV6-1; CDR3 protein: CAGSSRVTRDEQSF; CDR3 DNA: TGTGCCGGCAGTTCCCGCGTCACTAGAGATGAGCAGTCCTTC
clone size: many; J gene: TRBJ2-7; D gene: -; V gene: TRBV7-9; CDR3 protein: CASSLGRREQYF; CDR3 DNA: TGTGCCAGCAGCTTAGGCCGTCGGGAGCAGTACTTC
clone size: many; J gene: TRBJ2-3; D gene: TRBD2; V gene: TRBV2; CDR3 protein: CASSEGFGTSGKGDTQYF; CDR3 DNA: TGTGCCAGCAGTGAAGGGTTTGGGACTAGCGGGAAGGGAGATACGCAGTATTTT
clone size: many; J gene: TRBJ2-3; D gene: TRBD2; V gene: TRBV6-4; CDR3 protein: CASSGLAGPDTQYF; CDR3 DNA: TGTGCCAGCAGCGGACTAGCGGGCCCAGATACGCAGTATTTT
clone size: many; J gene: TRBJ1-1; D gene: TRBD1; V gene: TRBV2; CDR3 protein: CASSEDSQGGTEAFF; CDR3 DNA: TGTGCCAGCAGTGAAGATAGCCAGGGGGGAACTGAAGCTTTCTTT
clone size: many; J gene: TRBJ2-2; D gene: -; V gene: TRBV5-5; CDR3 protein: CASSGSGTNTGELFF; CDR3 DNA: TGTGCCAGCAGCGGTAGCGGTACGAACACCGGGGAGCTGTTTTTT
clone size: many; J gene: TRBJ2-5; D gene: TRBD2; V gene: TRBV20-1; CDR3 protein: CSAPAGAGGETQYF; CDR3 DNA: TGCAGTGCTCCCGCCGGAGCGGGAGGGGAGACCCAGTACTTC
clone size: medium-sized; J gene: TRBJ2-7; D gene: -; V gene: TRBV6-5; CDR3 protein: CASRPAWGAIRSLPEQYF; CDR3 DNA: TGTGCCAGCAGACCAGCTTGGGGAGCGATCAGGAGCCTTCCCGAGCAGTACTTC
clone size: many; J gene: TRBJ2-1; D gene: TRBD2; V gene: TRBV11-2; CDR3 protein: CASSLESRGGQFF; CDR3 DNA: TGTGCCAGCAGCTTAGAATCCCGGGGGGGGCAGTTCTTC
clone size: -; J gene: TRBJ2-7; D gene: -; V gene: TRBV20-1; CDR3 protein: CSSRLDPREHYF; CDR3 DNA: TGCAGTTCTAGGTTGGACCCTCGGGAGCATTACTTC
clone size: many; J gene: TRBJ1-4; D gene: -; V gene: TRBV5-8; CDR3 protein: CASSPSGPLREKLFF; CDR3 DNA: TGTGCCAGCAGCCCCTCCGGACCATTGAGGGAAAAACTGTTTTTT
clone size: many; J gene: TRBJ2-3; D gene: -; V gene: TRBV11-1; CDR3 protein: CASSLFPGTLSSEPQQYF; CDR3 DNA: TGTGCCAGCAGCTTATTTCCCGGGACACTGAGCAGCGAGCCCCAGCAGTATTTT
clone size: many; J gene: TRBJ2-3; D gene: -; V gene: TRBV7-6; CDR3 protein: CASSPGLDTQYF; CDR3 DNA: TGTGCCAGCAGCCCCGGGTTGGATACGCAGTATTTT
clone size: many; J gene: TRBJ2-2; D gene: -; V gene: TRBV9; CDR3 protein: CASSAPSLLGELFF; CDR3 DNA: TGTGCCAGCAGCGCCCCCTCTTTGCTGGGGGAGCTGTTTTTT
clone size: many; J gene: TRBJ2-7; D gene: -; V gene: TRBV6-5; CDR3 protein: CASSYSMVLNYERYF; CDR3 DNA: TGTGCCAGCAGTTACTCGATGGTACTCAACTACGAGCGGTACTTC
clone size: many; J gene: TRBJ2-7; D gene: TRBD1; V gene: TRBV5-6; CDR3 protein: CASSLVQGAAYEQYF; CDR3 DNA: TGTGCCAGCAGCTTGGTACAGGGGGCTGCCTACGAGCAGTACTTC
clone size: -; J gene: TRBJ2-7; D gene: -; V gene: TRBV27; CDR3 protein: CASSLQGPPDGQYF; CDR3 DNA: TGTGCCAGCAGTTTACAGGGGCCCCCTGACGGTCAGTACTTC
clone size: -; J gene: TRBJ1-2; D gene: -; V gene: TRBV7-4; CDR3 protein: CASSSFSGEEPYGYTF; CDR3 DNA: TGTGCCAGCAGCTCTTTCTCGGGGGAGGAACCTTATGGCTACACCTTC
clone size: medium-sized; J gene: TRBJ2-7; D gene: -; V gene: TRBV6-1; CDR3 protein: CASQPRDYSYEQYF; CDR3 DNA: TGTGCCAGCCAACCCCGTGATTACTCCTACGAGCAGTACTTC
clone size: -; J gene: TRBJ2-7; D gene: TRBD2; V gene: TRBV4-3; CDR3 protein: CASSPRASGIYEHYF; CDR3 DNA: TGCGCCAGCAGCCCCCGGGCTAGCGGGATCTACGAGCATTACTTC
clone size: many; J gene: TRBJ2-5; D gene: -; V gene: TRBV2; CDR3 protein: CASRLAQETQYF; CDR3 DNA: TGTGCCAGTCGGCTAGCGCAAGAGACCCAGTACTTC